This entry features one T cell receptor (beta chain) sequence. Treatment reported: 15 to 20 received Ad26.COV2.S at low or high dose, single or two shots; roughly five received placebo; per-sample allocation not given. Sampling was performed 63 days after the first vaccine or placebo injection. These data belong to a study of Ad26.COV2.S vaccination and SARS-CoV-2 variants. Germline lookup yields CDR1 KGHSH and CDR2 LQKENI. The CDR3 length is 13 residues. V was cut by 3 bases and J by 4 bases, with 9 bases left in between. Some clones are missing from TCRdb's copy, which holds only in-frame ones; the method was immunoSEQ multiplex PCR. This sample has about 280,000 clones, with roughly 86% found just once.

This chain links TRBV18 with TRBJ1-1; D gene ambiguous. The receptor was derived from a person between 18 and 59 years old who received the Ad26.COV2.S COVID-19 vaccine or a placebo. Sequencing was performed on peripheral blood, taken in a trial of Ad26.COV2.S vaccine versus placebo. The CDR3, as DNA: TGTGCCAGCTCACCCTCGGAGGCCACTGAAGCTTTCTTT. Its translation: CASSPSEATEAFF.